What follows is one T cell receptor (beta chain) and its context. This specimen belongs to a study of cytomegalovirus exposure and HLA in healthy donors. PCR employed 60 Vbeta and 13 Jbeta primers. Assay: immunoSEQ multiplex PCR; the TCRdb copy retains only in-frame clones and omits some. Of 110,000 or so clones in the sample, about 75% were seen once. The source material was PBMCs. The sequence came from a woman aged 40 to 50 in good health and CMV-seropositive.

The CDR3 protein is CASSLYGGQNTEAFF. Here the CDR3 DNA reads TGTGCCAGCAGCCTATATGGGGGACAGAACACTGAAGCTTTCTTT. The rearrangement uses TRBV7-2 and TRBJ1-1; D perhaps matches TRBD1 (6 bases). This CDR3 spans 15 amino acids. Germline V gene sequence: CDR1 SGHTA, CDR2 FQGNSA. Trimming removed 5 bases from V and 1 base from J, with 14 bases in between.